The following is a T cell receptor (beta chain) sequence with its context. The record originates from a study of blood T cell repertoires in COVID-19. Across the study: COVID-19 samples collected from the United States, Italy and Spain covered acute and convalescent phases. PBMCs, B-cell-depleted T cells, or T cells provided the cDNA or gDNA that made up the material.

The authors' processing: Using reference gene primer amplification, nucleated cell counts were estimated. The data were produced by immunoSEQ multiplex PCR, yet TCRdb's version contains in-frame clones alone and is incomplete. The DNA was the basis for D and trimming; V, J and clone size are from that table. The table records 150,000 to 200,000 clones, nearly 90% of them present only once. V was clipped by 4 bases and J by 4 bases; unmatched bases: 6. The CDR3 is 15 amino acids. In germline, CDR1 is SGHDT, CDR2 YYEEEE. The sequenced sample consisted of peripheral blood. The rearrangement uses TRBV5-6 and TRBJ1-2; TRBD1 matches at 11 bases. The sequence came from a man aged 60-69 years with active or convalescent COVID-19. Here the CDR3 reads CASSGMGTGGYGYTF. The CDR3, as DNA: TGTGCCAGCAGCGGGATGGGGACAGGGGGCTATGGCTACACCTTC.